This note documents a single TCR beta chain sequence. The CDR3 has 15 residues. Assay: immunoSEQ multiplex PCR; the TCRdb copy retains only in-frame clones and omits some. The sample yields a few million clones, over 85% seen once. The data were obtained in a study of shared clonotypes between healthy human individuals. The sequence derives from a man in his late teens or twenties in good health. Some clones in this sample may be carry-over from other donors' samples. The J gene is TRBJ2-3, the V gene TRBV12-2; the table assigns TRBD2, which was not confirmed against the DNA. TRBV12-2 is marked as a pseudogene. Sequencing used naive CD4+ T cells from PBMCs. The subset here: CD45RA+ positively selected. CDR3 bases: TGTGCAAGTCGCTTCGGCGGGAGTGGAACAGATACGCAGTATTTT. Encoded protein: CASRFGGSGTDTQYF.